Each of the 12 T cell receptor beta chains below was sequenced from the same sample in a study of cytomegalovirus exposure and HLA in healthy donors. Primers for the PCR totalled 60 Vbeta and 13 Jbeta. The assay was immunoSEQ multiplex PCR, and TCRdb's table has in-frame clones only and misses some. The table lists 200,000 to 250,000 clones, roughly 79% of them singletons. The sequencing sample was made of PBMCs. The receptors derive from a woman aged 40 to 50 in good health and CMV-seronegative.

The V gene is TRBV7-9, the J gene TRBJ1-2; perhaps TRBD1 as D (5 bases). Germline V gene sequence: CDR1 SEHNR, CDR2 FQNEAQ (reference sequence). Trimming stripped 5 bases from V and 8 bases from J, with 18 bases between. The CDR3 length is 14 residues. CDR3 DNA: TGTGCCAGCAGCCCGTTGGTCCAGGGTGGAGGCTACACCTTC. Protein: CASSPLVQGGGYTF.

The chain joins TRBV2 to TRBJ1-2; D gene ambiguous. This CDR3 has 13 amino acids. Per germline, CDR1 SNHLY and CDR2 FYNNEI. The V end was cut by 8 bases, the J end by 7 bases, with 17 bases between. The CDR3 reads CASYQTRDSGYTF. The CDR3 DNA reads as TGTGCCAGCTATCAAACGAGGGATTCTGGCTACACCTTC.

The table lists this clone with a few counts. The chain couples TRBV11-1 to TRBJ2-1; D may be TRBD2 (5 bases). Germline CDR1 SGHAT, CDR2 FQDESV (reference sequence). The V end was cut by 4 bases, the J end by 12 bases, with 28 bases between. The length of the CDR3 is 17 residues. The CDR3 protein is CASSYLDYVLPDGGQFF. DNA of the CDR3: TGTGCCAGCAGCTACTTAGATTACGTACTCCCAGACGGAGGGCAGTTCTTC.

The V call is TRBV19, the J call TRBJ1-1; 8 bases are shared with TRBD1. Looked up from germline, CDR1 is LNHDA and CDR2 is SQIVND (reference sequence). This CDR3 is 13 amino acids long. The J segment lost 4 bases and the V segment lost 7 bases, leaving 5 bases of the junction unmatched. CDR3 loop: CASTLDRATEAFF. DNA of the CDR3: TGTGCCAGTACCTTGGACAGGGCCACTGAAGCTTTCTTT.

The genes are TRBV4-3 and TRBJ1-2, with D possibly matching TRBD1 (5 bases). The V gene's germline CDR1 is LGHNA and CDR2 YSLEER. The CDR3 loop spans 15 amino acids. The V end lost 3 bases, the J end lost 6 bases, and 17 bases lay between the germline ends. CDR3: CASSHTGTPPDGYTF. The CDR3 DNA reads as TGCGCCAGCAGCCACACAGGAACCCCCCCTGATGGCTACACCTTC.

The rearrangement links TRBV4-1 to TRBJ1-1, with 12 positions matching TRBD1. The CDR3 has 16 amino acids. CDR1 MGHRA and CDR2 YSYEKL come from the germline V gene. The trim removed 4 bases at V and 5 bases at J, leaving 8 bases unmatched. The CDR3, as DNA: TGCGCCAGCAGCCCCGGGACAGGGGGCCTGAGGACTGAAGCTTTCTTT. It yields the protein CASSPGTGGLRTEAFF.

The chain joins TRBV28 to TRBJ2-1; 7 bases are a match to TRBD2. The CDR3 consists of 15 residues. The V and J ends lost 7 bases and 2 bases, in that order; junction bases with no gene match: 8. Germline V gene data show CDR1 as MDHEN and CDR2 as SYDVKM. CDR3 nucleotides: TGTGCCAGCACCCCTGGCGGGGGACCCTACAATGAGCAGTTCTTC. It specifies CASTPGGGPYNEQFF.

This clone was seen a single time. The gene calls are TRBV11-2 and TRBJ2-5; 11 nucleotides line up with TRBD2. Gene TRBJ2-7 matches the end of the DNA better, so the J call may be wrong. The CDR3 has 14 amino acids. Germline lookup yields CDR1 SGHAT and CDR2 FQNNGV. CDR3 amino acids: CASSPGTSGYEQYF. The CDR3 DNA is TGTGCCAGCAGCCCCGGGACTAGCGGCTACGAGCAGTACTTC.

The chain combines TRBV6-1 with TRBJ1-6; tentative D call: TRBD1 (5 bases). In germline, CDR1 is MNHNS, CDR2 SASEGT. V lost 3 bases, J lost 14 bases, and 17 bases lay in between. The CDR3 consists of 14 residues. The CDR3 DNA sequence: TGTGCCAGCAGTGATCGGAGGGGCCCGGGCACCCTCCACTTT. Translated: CASSDRRGPGTLHF.

About this clone itself: This CDR3 fails to terminate in the conserved phenylalanine or tryptophan, so it likely reflects a read error. No DNA is shown, since the ends of the CDR3 on it are uncertain; the CDR3 is the one TCRdb lists. The rearrangement uses TRBV6-1 and TRBJ2-7; TRBD1 reflects the table's D call only, with no check against the DNA. Germline V gene sequence: CDR1 MNHNS, CDR2 SASEGT. Ends included, the CDR3 has 11 residues. This CDR3 is CASSDKGTPFL.

The genes are TRBV4-3 and TRBJ2-3, with 7 bases lining up with TRBD1. Losses at the gene ends were 4 bases for V and 2 bases for J; bases not matched to a gene: 6. The CDR3 length is 15 residues. CDR1 is LGHNA and CDR2 is YSLEER in the germline V gene. The CDR3 DNA reads as TGCGCCAGCAGCCGTTCAGGGGGTTTCACAGATACGCAGTATTTT. Residues: CASSRSGGFTDTQYF.

Only a few counts were recorded for this clone. The junction shows a germline mismatch at one end, possibly a read error. This chain joins TRBV7-2 and TRBJ2-3, with 11 bases lining up with TRBD2. This CDR3 comprises 17 residues. The germline CDR1 and CDR2 sequences are SGHTA and FQGNSA. The CDR3 is CASSLDLAGGRRDTQYF. CDR3 nucleotides: TGTGCCAGCAGTTTAGATCTAGCGGGGGGCCGGAGAGATACGCAGTATTTT.